This entry concerns a single TCR beta chain. Its antigen is still unknown. J lost 4 bases, V lost 3 bases, and 6 bases had no gene match. Germline CDR1 reads DFQATT; CDR2 reads SNEGSKA (reference sequence). This CDR3 comprises 14 residues. The record originates from a study of blood T cells in healthy people across ages. Together with a sample-barcoded 5' primer, a J-beta primer mix was included in a second PCR lasting about 7 to 11 cycles. TCRdb ran MiXCR on the 5' RACE reads and lists one entry per CDR3 protein. The sample includes 700,000 or so distinct CDR3 sequences, about 43% seen only once; the top ten take approximately 29%. Broader study findings: Any conclusive comparison of naive versus antigen-experienced cells was prevented by using unsorted PBMCs.

Donation came from healthy Caucasian individuals in Russia who were aged roughly 6 to 95. The source is a man at least 80 years old in good health. The genes are TRBV20-1 and TRBJ2-1; 7 nucleotides match TRBD2. The specimen sequenced was blood. The chain's CDR3 is CSASPGLPYNEQFF. The CDR3 DNA reads as TGCAGTGCTAGCCCGGGACTACCGTACAATGAGCAGTTCTTC.